Many counts were recorded for the clone carrying this T cell receptor (beta chain). Its antigen is unidentified. A universal primer site and UMIs were added as TCR cDNA was made by 5'RACE template switching. TCRdb reprocessed the 5' RACE reads with MiXCR, giving one entry per CDR3 protein. The data show 150,000 or so distinct CDR3 sequences, with 5% to 8% seen just once and approximately 0.61% held by the top ten. This record comes from a study of T cells after yellow fever vaccination. Study-wide context: Where fractions had low cell numbers, libraries were prepared from them with the SMART-Seq v4 Ultra Low Input RNA kit. Points from the study as a whole: Contaminating bulk clonotypes could be abundant in FACS-sorted repertoires. Among all clonotypes, a small share was observed in both CD4 and CD8 compartments.

V lost 6 bases and J 14 bases, leaving 16 bases between the germline ends. CDR3 size: 12 residues. Germline lookup yields CDR1 KGHDR and CDR2 SFDVKD. This chain uses TRBV24-1 with TRBJ2-1; D unresolved. The input for sequencing was CD4+ T cells sorted from PBMCs, taken 10 days after the yellow fever booster vaccination. The TCR originated in a man younger than 45 who received the YFV17D yellow fever vaccine. For the CDR3, the DNA is TGTGCCACCAGTCCAGACGGCGCCCGAAAGTTCTTC. It yields the protein CATSPDGARKFF.